This T cell receptor beta chain emerged from a study of cytomegalovirus exposure and HLA in healthy donors (dated by TCRdb to 2016 to 2017). For the wider study: According to an earlier analysis of several hundred of the donors, 150 million to 200 million T cells yielded 90 million to 140 million unique TCR beta sequences and about 300 Gb of sequence data. In an earlier analysis of 587 of the donors, high-throughput TCR beta sequencing was used to judge whether each TCR beta V gene segment behaved as functional or pseudogenic. An early release that covered about 600 HLA-typed donors contained approximately 320 gigabases of sequencing data and around 80 million unique TCR sequences. Typing coverage differed by locus: A, B, C, DRB1 and DQB1 were typed in about 629-630 donors, DQA1 in approximately 520, DPA1 in roughly 590, and DPB1 in 472. In the later analysis, no new phenotypic data were used to find candidate immune exposures; instead, reliance was placed on TCR beta sequences and their occurrence across donors. Both class I and class II loci were covered by HLA typing, at four-digit resolution. The study combined high-throughput TCR immunosequencing, statistical association of individual TCRs with disease status, and machine learning to predict cytomegalovirus infection status. Roughly 5 DR-DQ haplotypes were handled as single units for association and clustering because linkage in the cohort was strong. A later genetic analysis used genome-wide SNP genotypes for about three fifths of the roughly 700 donors, treating that subset as a discovery cohort. Donor age, sex, ethnicity and CMV serostatus were compiled together with the repertoire data. A separate validation cohort of roughly 130 different subjects was used in addition to the approximately 640-subject first cohort. Among the roughly 400 genotyped donors, about 83% belonged to the genetic ancestry cluster associated with self-reported Caucasian donors. The study aimed to test whether cataloging public T cell receptors could reveal signatures of past pathogen exposure. To study patterns of TCR occurrence, a later analysis re-analyzed previously published TCR beta repertoires from hundreds of donors and added high-resolution HLA genotyping. All discovery cohort repertoires had been generated on a single sequencing platform. Among several hundred genotyped donors of the cohort, an average of approximately 200,000 unique TCR beta nucleotide sequences was sequenced per donor, of which approximately 18% were non-productive. Using immunosequencing, the study profiled T cell repertoires from 500 to 800 subjects and related those repertoires to cytomegalovirus serostatus.

Trimming removed 6 bases from V and 4 bases from J, leaving 12 bases between the germline ends. CDR1 and CDR2, per the germline V gene, are MGHDK and SYGVNS. CDR3 length: 13 amino acids, cysteine to phenylalanine. Just CDR3 DNA is preserved here, 39 bases in frame from base 1. The investigation overall reported the following: In a later genetic analysis, a missense DCLRE1C variant was associated with V-gene and J-gene trimming of TCR beta chains, and the association was replicated in an independent cohort. A further reported finding was that TCR beta sequences accurately predicted the HLA-A and HLA-B alleles for most subjects in the first cohort. According to a later analysis, TCR association rates differed among HLA loci, with DRB1 alleles showing the most associated TCRs and HLA-C alleles showing the fewest. The cohort was sequenced for TCR beta chains only, and without alpha or paired-chain data the features that could be detected were limited. Some IMGT-functional V segments, including TRBV6-2 and TRBV6-3, could not be distinguished by the 87-base-pair reads and were therefore excluded. Because some donors lacked HLA typing at each locus, the association tests relied only on the typed subset. The authors suggested that the approach could potentially be generalized to other disease states and immunological phenotypes. The study listed 170 or so TCR beta chains as associated with cytomegalovirus. In a later analysis, several top co-occurrence clusters were reported to appear linked to parvovirus B19, influenza, CMV and Epstein-Barr virus. Linkage disequilibrium might explain the correlated functional status among segregating V segments, but an unknown experimental factor could not be excluded. The earlier analysis of approximately 540 of the donors excluded 15 to 20 rarely observed V segments, including chromosome 9 orphons, because counts were too low. The presence/absence analyses assumed that sequencing depth was roughly uniform across donors, and that assumption may not be true. A later analysis found that most CMV-associated TCR beta chains appeared HLA-restricted, with HLA associations seemingly driven largely by CMV exposure. A cluster of highly shared sequence variants was judged likely to be a technical artifact of the sequencing pipeline. Compared with equally common non-associated chains, HLA-associated TCR beta chains in a later analysis were more clonally expanded and had lower generation probabilities. In a later analysis, around 17,000 TCR beta sequences were associated with specific HLA alleles at a false discovery rate of 0.05. An earlier analysis of around 600 of the donors showed that most TCR beta V segments appeared in productive rearrangements either about 90% or about 30% of the time, which broadly matched IMGT annotations. When HLA alleles, especially DR and DQ, strongly co-occurred, TCR associations were difficult to assign to individual alleles. The only immune exposure information available for the cohort was CMV serostatus. Most TCR sequences were seen in very few donors, while some public TCRs were found in many individuals. In vitro tests confirmed that a few of the cytomegalovirus-associated TCR beta chains recognize cytomegalovirus antigens. The classifier was reported to diagnose cytomegalovirus status with high specificity and sensitivity in both the original and validation cohorts. In a later genetic analysis, fewer N-insertions in productive TCRs were reported among donors in an Asian-associated ancestry cluster than the roughly 700-donor mean.

The library was obtained by the immunoSEQ multiplex PCR assay. A mixture of 60 forward primers for TCR Vbeta segments and 13 reverse primers for TCR Jbeta segments was used in the multiplex PCR. Amplification of the CDR3 region of rearranged TCR beta genes was performed with a multiplex PCR assay on genomic DNA. On the Illumina HiSeq System, the amplified TCR beta libraries were sequenced as 87-base-pair reads. The authors' analysis ran thus. A later analysis counted about 82 million unique TCR beta chains across the 500 to 850 repertoires, and around 9.9 million of these chains were shared by at least two donors. Raw reads were error-corrected and collapsed into unique sequences with a nearest-neighbor algorithm that merged closely related sequences to remove PCR and sequencing errors. To assign V, D and J gene segments, CDR3 sequences were aligned to IMGT reference sequences. Each retained sequence needed at least a six-nucleotide match to both a V gene segment and a J gene segment. Rearrangements were classified as productive when the CDR3 lacked stop codons and remained in frame with V and J, and all other rearrangements were classified as non-productive. Following IMGT convention, CDR3 was defined as the stretch from the second conserved V-encoded cysteine up to the conserved J-encoded phenylalanine. In an earlier analysis of roughly 580 of the donors, sequences lacking an unambiguous match to a single V gene segment were excluded. In an earlier analysis of 450 to 750 of the donors, a V segment was called functional when productive rearrangements were above 56.7%, and segregating when the standard deviation between donors exceeded 5%. A statistical classification framework was built to diagnose cytomegalovirus status from the catalog of TCR beta chain sequences. In a later analysis, TCR nucleotide sequences were compared against IMGT/GENE-DB human TR gene sequences so that V and J genes could be assigned. The TCRdist pipeline was used in a later analysis to assign CDR3 sequences and most-parsimonious VDJ recombination scenarios. A later analysis defined each TCR beta chain by its CDR3 amino acid sequence plus V-gene family, and excluded reads lacking a unique V-gene family. In a later analysis, some 600 highly shared, low-generation-probability nucleotide sequences were removed to address suspected cross-contamination and a sequencing artifact. A later analysis calculated a clonal expansion index for each public chain from normalized within-repertoire ranks of inferred template counts. Generation probabilities in a later analysis came from a VDJ recombination model fitted to out-of-frame rearrangements, and those results were checked against IGoR. A later analysis scored TCR-TCR, TCR-HLA and TCR-CMV co-occurrence with hypergeometric tests, applying a repertoire-size bias correction to TCR pairs. In a later analysis, false discovery rates were estimated by permuting HLA or CMV assignments 20 times. In a later analysis, co-occurring TCRs were grouped using DBSCAN, with TCRdist sequence similarity added in when clustering inside HLA-allele-positive subsets. Repertoires with fewer than 30,000 or more than 120,000 public chains were left out of co-occurrence clustering, as were about 5 repertoires with anomalous nucleotide sharing. TCRdb carries this immuneACCESS record with in-frame sequences only. Its versions omit some clonotypes, under half of them owing to an unresolved V gene in the studies checked, with the rest unexplained. The D gene and trimming were derived from the DNA, and the V and J assignments and clone size from that table. This sample is represented by more than 150,000 clones; approximately 81% of them were singletons. The ten top clones hold around 2% of the sample.

A note on this clone: It has no known antigen specificity. Base-call qualities are not available, and no considerably larger clone is one nucleotide away.

The cohort consisted of some 730 healthy bone marrow donors. All cohort members were sampled while nominally healthy, although unrecorded immune exposures were likely present. The donor was CMV seropositive and belonged to the group of 250 to 300 seropositive cohort members. A peripheral blood sample was collected from each donor, and TCR beta sequencing was performed on peripheral blood mononuclear cells. The Qiagen DNeasy Blood Extraction Kit was used to extract genomic DNA from the blood cell samples. The sample comprised PBMCs. This receptor was taken from a woman aged 18-30 years in good health and CMV-seropositive. The chain links TRBV25-1 with TRBJ1-2; TRBD1 is possibly the D segment (5 matching bases). The CDR3 here reads CASRADSRYGYTF. The bases read TGTGCCAGCAGGGCCGACAGTCGCTATGGCTACACCTTC.